This TCR beta chain originates from a study of Ad26.COV2.S vaccination and SARS-CoV-2 variants. The data were produced by immunoSEQ multiplex PCR, yet TCRdb's version contains in-frame clones alone and is incomplete. The sample includes 350,000 to 450,000 clones, under 95% of them seen just once. Overall study results and limits: The analyses of TCR breadth and depth may have understated the size of total T cell responses.

In the case of this clone: What it binds is unknown.

The V gene lost 4 bases and the J gene lost 11 bases, with 22 bases spanning the gap. Germline V gene sequence: CDR1 SGHRS, CDR2 YFSETQ. This CDR3 has 15 residues. The chain combines TRBV5-1 with TRBJ2-1; perhaps D is TRBD1 or TRBD2 (5 bases each). Sequenced here: peripheral blood, sampled after recovery from COVID-19. The sequence came from a human donor who had recovered from COVID-19. This chain's CDR3 is CASSGTGTTFGKQFF. In nucleotides, the CDR3 is TGCGCCAGCAGCGGGACCGGGACCACGTTTGGGAAGCAGTTCTTC.